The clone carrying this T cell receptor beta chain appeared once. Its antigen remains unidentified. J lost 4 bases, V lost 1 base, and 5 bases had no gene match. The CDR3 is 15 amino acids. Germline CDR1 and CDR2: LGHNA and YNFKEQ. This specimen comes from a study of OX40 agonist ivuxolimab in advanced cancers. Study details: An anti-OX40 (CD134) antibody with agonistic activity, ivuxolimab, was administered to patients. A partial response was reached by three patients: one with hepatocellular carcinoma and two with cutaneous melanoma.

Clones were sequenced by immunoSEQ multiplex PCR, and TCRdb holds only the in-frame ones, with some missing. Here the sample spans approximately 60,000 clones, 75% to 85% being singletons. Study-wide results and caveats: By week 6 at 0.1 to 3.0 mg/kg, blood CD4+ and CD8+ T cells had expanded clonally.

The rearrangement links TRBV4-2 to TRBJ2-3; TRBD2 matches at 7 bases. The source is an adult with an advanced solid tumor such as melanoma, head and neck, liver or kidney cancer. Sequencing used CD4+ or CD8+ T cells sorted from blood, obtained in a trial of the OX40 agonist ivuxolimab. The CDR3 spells CASSQVGGSPDTQYF. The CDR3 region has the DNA TGTGCCAGCAGCCAAGTTGGCGGGAGCCCAGATACGCAGTATTTT.